This T cell receptor (beta chain) was found in a study of response to subunit inactivated influenza vaccine. Broader study findings: The authors suggested that every seasonal influenza vaccination recruits few new T cells.

The trim removed 3 bases at V and 2 bases at J, leaving 9 bases unmatched. Germline V gene data show CDR1 as SGHAT and CDR2 as FQNNGV. CDR3 length: 16 amino acids. TCRdb re-derived calls from the RT-PCR reads in MiXCR, one entry per CDR3 protein. The sample holds about 540,000 distinct CDR3 sequences, 12% to 15% seen once. There are many counts of this clonotype. As yet, its antigen is unknown. The TCR was taken from a man over 45 who received an inactivated influenza vaccine. The gene calls are TRBV11-2 and TRBJ2-7; 8 bases match TRBD2. Here the sequenced sample was PBMCs from blood, taken roughly 12 days after vaccination. CDR3 protein: CASSFTSGGLPYEQYF. The DNA for the CDR3 is TGTGCCAGCAGCTTTACGAGCGGGGGCCTTCCCTACGAGCAGTACTTC.